One sample yielded the 2 T cell receptor beta chains listed below, sequenced in a study of blood T cell repertoires in COVID-19. Sequencing used immunoSEQ multiplex PCR; TCRdb keeps in-frame clones, though not all of them. Altogether about 350,000 clones are present, 80% to 90% being singletons, with the ten largest covering 9.9%. Specimen: peripheral blood. These receptors were obtained from a man aged 25-40 years with COVID-19, enrolled during active disease.

The rearrangement joins TRBV6-5 to TRBJ2-7; a weak D match, TRBD2 (5 bases). The germline V gene has CDR1 MNHEY and CDR2 SVGAGI. The CDR3 is made up of 15 amino acids. Trimming cost V 2 bases and J 0 bases, with 11 bases left between them. The CDR3 region is CASSYGSLGSYEQYF. The CDR3 DNA reads TGTGCCAGCAGTTACGGGAGCCTTGGCTCCTACGAGCAGTACTTC.

The chain links TRBV6-5 to TRBJ2-7; 13 bases agree with TRBD2. CDR3 length: 15 residues. Trimming cost V 8 bases and J 3 bases; bases outside gene matches: 7. In germline, CDR1 is MNHEY, CDR2 SVGAGI. CDR3 sequence: CASGLGTSGIYEQYF. In DNA, the CDR3 is TGTGCCAGCGGCCTCGGGACTAGCGGGATCTACGAGCAGTACTTC.